This TCR beta chain stems from a study of cytomegalovirus exposure and HLA in healthy donors. TCRdb keeps only in-frame clones here, not all; method: immunoSEQ multiplex PCR. The sample includes some 170,000 clones, approximately 87% of them seen just once. J lost 3 bases, V lost 1 base, and 3 bases had no gene match. CDR1 is SGHAT and CDR2 is FQNNGV in the germline V gene. The length of the CDR3 is 15 residues. This sequence joins TRBV11-2 and TRBJ2-3; 8 positions match TRBD1. Sequenced: PBMCs. The clonotype originates from a woman aged 25-40 years in good health and CMV-seronegative. The CDR3 loop is CASSLGQGWTDTQYF. In DNA, the CDR3 is TGTGCCAGCAGCTTAGGACAGGGGTGGACAGATACGCAGTATTTT.